Described below is a single T cell receptor beta chain sequence and its context. It has no known antigen specificity. Base quality data are lacking; no much larger clone is found one base away. This sample was taken from a study of T cell responses to AZD1222 COVID-19 vaccine (dated by TCRdb to the early 2020s). Regarding the study in general: A total of just over 230 trial participants underwent TCR sequencing, of whom nearly 210 received two doses of AZD1222 and about 26 received two doses of the MenACWY control vaccine. Trial participants were enrolled into age subgroups of 18-55, 56-69 and 70-plus years, which contained approximately 150, 28 and 58 TCR-sequenced participants, respectively.

Study-wide findings and limitations: Nearly half of unique spike-specific TCRs reportedly recognized epitopes outside regions mutated in the B.1.351 and B.1.1.7 variants. Vaccine-associated CD4 TCRs spanned the whole spike protein, with dominant responses in regions 160-218 and 743-854. Conclusions about previously exposed vaccinees are limited because only a handful of AZD1222 recipients were SARS-CoV-2 seropositive at baseline. The 56-69-year group was small, and its depth increase did not reach significance, likely because of low power. Participants were mostly white British and included more females than males, and it was suggested by the authors that clonal diversity may have been underestimated. Because no samples from the day 14 peak response were available, repertoires could be characterized only after the peak T cell response. A significant rise in spike-specific TCR breadth and depth was observed after two AZD1222 doses relative to day 0 and relative to MenACWY recipients.

The label giving this sample's time point can be read as: about 28 days (+/-7) after the second vaccine dose. AZD1222 recipients given second doses at about 4 weeks or at about 12 weeks were pooled, since spike-specific TCR depth and breadth were not found to differ between the two schedules. Samples from vaccinated people were obtained from the UK trials COV001 and COV002, which included a single-blind randomized controlled phase 2/3 trial of AZD1222 (ChAdOx1 nCoV-19) in healthy adults. Trial participant PBMC samples were collected at day 0 and day 28 after the second dose for TCRbeta chain sequencing. The CDR3 regions of human TCRbeta chains were analyzed by immunosequencing. Processing in the source paper ran as follows. TCRs in the repertoires were compared against a reference library of SARS-CoV-2-specific TCRs that had been generated with the MIRA antigen-specificity platform. Breadth was defined as the fraction of unique TCRs that were SARS-CoV-2-associated, and depth was defined as the fraction of total T cells that were SARS-CoV-2-associated. Each spike-specific TCR was assigned to its reactive spike region and to a CD4 or CD8 class using the MIRA data. Log10-transformed breadth and depth values were compared by one-way ANOVA with Sidak's multiple comparisons tests. TCRdb retrieved this table from immuneACCESS and kept in-frame rearrangements only. Not all clones are present; in checked studies, unresolved V genes account for under half, and no reason is known for the remainder. Clone size and V and J calls were adopted from that table, with D and trimming inferred from the DNA. Recorded for this sample are some 99,000 clones; approximately 87% of them occurred a single time. The ten largest clones take up roughly 4.4% of the sample.

V loses 6 bases, J loses 4 bases, and the germline ends lie 18 bases apart. The CDR3 starts with the cysteine, ends with the phenylalanine, and has 15 residues. Of all the DNA, just the CDR3 is kept, 45 bases in frame from base 1. CDR1 LNHDA and CDR2 SQIVND are derived from the germline V gene (reference sequence). The sequence was collected from an adult who received the AZD1222 COVID-19 vaccine. This specimen consisted of peripheral blood, obtained 28 days after the second AZD1222 dose. Rearrangement joined TRBV19 to TRBJ1-2, with TRBD1 as a weak D call on 6 bases. CDR3 protein: CASRTSGTLVYGYTF. The nucleotide sequence reads as follows: TGTGCCAGTAGGACCAGCGGGACACTCGTCTATGGCTACACCTTC. The CDR3, completed at both ends by the reference TRBV19 and TRBJ1-2 genes, gives the full variable domain DGGITQSPKYLFRKEGQNVTLSCEQNLNHDAMYWYRQDPGQGLRLIYYSQIVNDFQKGDIAEGYSVSREKKESFPLTVTSAQKNPTAFYLCASRTSGTLVYGYTFGSGTRLTVV.